Sequencing of this TCR beta chain was carried out in a study of OX40 agonist ivuxolimab in advanced cancers. Clones were read by immunoSEQ multiplex PCR, and TCRdb kept only the in-frame ones, dropping some. The table lists roughly 100,000 clones, about 85% of them singletons. This CDR3 contains 14 residues. V was shortened by 0 bases and J by 8 bases, with 13 bases between the two germline ends. Germline V gene sequence: CDR1 SEHNR, CDR2 FQNEAQ (reference sequence). The source of this sequence is an adult with an advanced solid tumor such as melanoma, head and neck, liver or kidney cancer. This specimen consisted of CD4+ or CD8+ T cells sorted from blood, obtained in a trial of the OX40 agonist ivuxolimab. This chain uses TRBV7-9 with TRBJ1-2, with unresolved D. The CDR3 DNA reads as TGTGCCAGCAGCTTAGCGGAGGGTCTGGAAGGCTACACCTTC. Encoded protein: CASSLAEGLEGYTF.